Each of the 14 T cell receptor beta chains below was sequenced from the same sample in a study of blood T cell repertoires in COVID-19. The repertoire was sequenced with immunoSEQ multiplex PCR; TCRdb's copy has only in-frame clones and lacks some. The table lists around 300,000 clones, approximately 89% of them singletons, with almost 9.5% in the top ten. Sequenced material: PBMCs or T cells enriched from blood (not recorded which). Every receptor here comes from a woman between 25 and 40 years old who had recovered from COVID-19.

CDR3 sequence (DNA): TGTGCCAGTAGTAAAGGACAGTACACAGATACGCAGTATTTT. It yields the protein CASSKGQYTDTQYF. J is TRBJ2-3 and V is TRBV19; D is possibly TRBD1 (6 bases). V dropped 4 bases and J dropped 2 bases, with 10 bases sitting between them. CDR1 is LNHDA, CDR2 SQIVND, per germline (reference sequence). The CDR3 totals 14 residues.

Details on this clone: One end of the junction is discordant with germline, which a read error may explain. This rearrangement joins TRBV7-9 to TRBJ2-3; weak D call: TRBD1 (6 bases). The CDR3 has 12 residues. Germline assignment: CDR1 SEHNR and CDR2 FQNEAQ (reference sequence). The CDR3 here is CASSFSTGTQYF. Written as DNA, the CDR3 is TGTGCCAGCAGCTTTTCGACAGGTACGCAGTATTTT.

The V gene is TRBV9, the J gene TRBJ2-7, with no clear D. Germline V gene lookup returns CDR1 SGDLS and CDR2 YYNGEE. Deletions cut 4 bases from V and 2 bases from J, with 19 bases between. The CDR3 is made up of 16 amino acids. CDR3 amino acids: CASSPSQDRITYEQYF. CDR3 bases: TGTGCCAGCAGCCCCTCTCAGGATAGGATTACCTACGAGCAGTACTTC. The whole variable domain, remainder taken from reference TRBV9 and TRBJ2-7, is DSGVTQTPKHLITATGQRVTLRCSPRSGDLSVYWYQQSLDQGLQFLIQYYNGEERAKGNILERFSAQQFPDLHSELNLSSLELGDSALYFCASSPSQDRITYEQYFGPGTRLTVT.

The chain uses TRBV11-2 and TRBJ2-2, with D possibly matching TRBD1 (5 bases). Germline lookup yields CDR1 SGHAT and CDR2 FQNNGV. The CDR3 length is 19 residues. V lost 4 bases, J lost 6 bases, and 27 bases lay in between. CDR3 coding DNA: TGTGCCAGCAGCTCAACCTCACTTCGGGCAGGGCCCATACCCGGGGAGCTGTTTTTT. It codes for CASSSTSLRAGPIPGELFF.

This chain joins TRBV19 and TRBJ2-7, with D unresolved. Trimming took 3 bases from V and 0 from J, leaving 12 bases between them. The germline CDR1 and CDR2 sequences are LNHDA and SQIVND (reference sequence). This CDR3 has 15 residues. This chain's CDR3 is CASSMYGSSSYEQYF. CDR3 bases: TGTGCCAGTAGTATGTACGGGTCTAGCTCCTACGAGCAGTACTTC. Full variable domain (rest looked up from reference TRBV19 and TRBJ2-7): DGGITQSPKYLFRKEGQNVTLSCEQNLNHDAMYWYRQDPGQGLRLIYYSQIVNDFQKGDIAEGYSVSREKKESFPLTVTSAQKNPTAFYLCASSMYGSSSYEQYFGPGTRLTVT.

The genes are TRBV7-8 and TRBJ1-3; possible D gene TRBD1, 5 bases. V lost 4 bases and J lost 0, with 16 bases in between. The CDR3 contains 17 residues. Germline values: CDR1 SGHVS, CDR2 FQNEAQ. The CDR3 bases are TGTGCCAGCAGCTCCGGGCAGAGACAGTACTCTGGAAACACCATATATTTT. Translated, it gives CASSSGQRQYSGNTIYF.

This chain connects TRBV3-1 (or the pseudogene TRBV3-2) to TRBJ2-7, with a possible D match to TRBD2 (6 bases). Germline V gene sequence: CDR1 LGHDT, CDR2 YNNKEL (reference sequence). Between the trimmed V and J ends, which lost 4 bases and 5 bases, there was a span of 27 bases. This CDR3 is built from 18 residues. CDR3 sequence: CASSLQSGELAKWNEQYF. CDR3 nucleotides: TGTGCCAGCAGCCTCCAATCGGGTGAACTAGCTAAGTGGAACGAGCAGTACTTC.

The CDR3, as DNA: TGTGCCAGCAGCCTTGCCGGGGGTGAGCAGTTCTTC. This sequence encodes CASSLAGGEQFF. The rearrangement joins TRBV11-2 to TRBJ2-1, with a possible D match to TRBD2 (6 bases). Germline lookup yields CDR1 SGHAT and CDR2 FQNNGV. V was pared by 5 bases and J by 9 bases, with 11 bases between. This CDR3 has 12 amino acids. The variable domain in full, completed from reference TRBV11-2 and TRBJ2-1, reads EAGVAQSPRYKIIEKRQSVAFWCNPISGHATLYWYQQILGQGPKLLIQFQNNGVVDDSQLPKDRFSAERLKGVDSTLKIQPAKLEDSAVYLCASSLAGGEQFFGPGTRLTVL.

The chain carries TRBV28 and TRBJ1-2; TRBD1 matches 9 bases. V dropped 3 bases and J dropped 4; count of bases not matched to a gene: 9. Germline CDR1 is MDHEN and CDR2 is SYDVKM. CDR3 size: 16 residues. The CDR3 region is CASSFPGTGSAYGYTF. CDR3 in DNA: TGTGCCAGCAGTTTCCCAGGGACAGGGTCAGCCTATGGCTACACCTTC.

The chain links TRBV11-3 to TRBJ2-1; TRBD2 matches 11 bases. CDR3 length equals 18 residues. The V gene end was trimmed by 0 bases and the J gene end by 4 bases; junction bases not matched to a gene: 8. In germline, CDR1 is SGHNT, CDR2 YENEEA. The CDR3 loop is CASSLDRASGRTYNEQFF. The CDR3 DNA reads TGTGCCAGCAGCTTAGATCGGGCTAGCGGGAGGACATACAATGAGCAGTTCTTC.

To note about this clone: A junction end diverges from the germline sequence, so it may reflect a read error. The chain links TRBV29-1 to TRBJ2-7, with D perhaps matching TRBD1 (5 bases). The germline gives CDR1 SQVTM, CDR2 ANQGSEA. This CDR3 contains 8 residues. CDR3 in DNA: TGCAGCGTTGAGGGGCGCATCTTC. As protein: CSVEGRIF.

The chain has TRBV5-4 and TRBJ2-7; no clear D gene. V lost 2 bases and J lost 0, with 6 bases in between. Germline V gene sequence: CDR1 SGHNT, CDR2 YYREEE (reference sequence). The CDR3 is 13 amino acids. CDR3 DNA: TGTGCCAGCAGCTTCTCTCGCTCCTACGAGCAGTACTTC. Amino acids: CASSFSRSYEQYF.

V is TRBV7-9 and J is TRBJ2-3; 11 bases line up with TRBD2. Trimming removed 5 bases from V and 4 bases from J; junction bases left unmatched: 8. CDR1 and CDR2 from the germline V gene are SEHNR and FQNEAQ (reference sequence). The CDR3 length is 16 residues. The CDR3 is CASSPIAGGPPDTQYF. The DNA for the CDR3 is TGTGCCAGCAGCCCCATAGCGGGAGGGCCCCCAGATACGCAGTATTTT. Drawing the rest from reference TRBV7-9 and TRBJ2-3, the complete variable domain is DTGVSQNPRHKITKRGQNVTFRCDPISEHNRLYWYRQTLGQGPEFLTYFQNEAQLEKSRLLSDRFSAERPKGSFSTLEIQRTEQGDSAMYLCASSPIAGGPPDTQYFGPGTRLTVL.

The chain combines TRBV9 with TRBJ2-7; 8 bases line up with TRBD2. The V gene's germline CDR1 is SGDLS and CDR2 YYNGEE. This CDR3 is built from 12 residues. V shed 3 bases, J shed 6 bases, and the junction held 2 bases outside the gene matches. The CDR3 here is CASSAREGEQYF. CDR3 bases: TGTGCCAGCAGCGCCCGGGAGGGCGAGCAGTACTTC.